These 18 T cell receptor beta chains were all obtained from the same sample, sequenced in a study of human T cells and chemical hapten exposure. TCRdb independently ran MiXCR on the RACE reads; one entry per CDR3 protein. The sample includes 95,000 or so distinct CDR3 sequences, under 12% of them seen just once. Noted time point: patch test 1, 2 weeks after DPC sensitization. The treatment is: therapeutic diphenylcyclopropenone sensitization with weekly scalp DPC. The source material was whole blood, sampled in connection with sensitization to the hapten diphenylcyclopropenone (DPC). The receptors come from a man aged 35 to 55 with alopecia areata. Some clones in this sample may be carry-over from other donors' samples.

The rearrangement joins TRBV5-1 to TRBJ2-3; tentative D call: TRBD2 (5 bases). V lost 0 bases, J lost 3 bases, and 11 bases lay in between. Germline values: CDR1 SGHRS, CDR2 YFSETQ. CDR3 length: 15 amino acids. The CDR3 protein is CASSLEGRGTDTQYF. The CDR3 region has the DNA TGCGCCAGCAGCTTGGAGGGTCGGGGAACAGATACGCAGTATTTT.

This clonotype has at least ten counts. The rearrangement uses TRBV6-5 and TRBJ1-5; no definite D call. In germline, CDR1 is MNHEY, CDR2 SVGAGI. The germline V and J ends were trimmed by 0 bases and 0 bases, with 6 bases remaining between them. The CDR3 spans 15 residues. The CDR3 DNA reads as TGTGCCAGCAGTTACTCAGCCCTTAGCAATCAGCCCCAGCATTTT. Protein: CASSYSALSNQPQHF.

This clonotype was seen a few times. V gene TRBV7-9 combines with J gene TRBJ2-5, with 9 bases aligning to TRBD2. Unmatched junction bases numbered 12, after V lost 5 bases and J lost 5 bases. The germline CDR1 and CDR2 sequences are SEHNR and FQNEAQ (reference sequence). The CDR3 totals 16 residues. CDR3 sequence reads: CASSPPPGLAMETQYF. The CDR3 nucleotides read TGTGCCAGCAGCCCACCCCCGGGACTAGCCATGGAGACCCAGTACTTC.

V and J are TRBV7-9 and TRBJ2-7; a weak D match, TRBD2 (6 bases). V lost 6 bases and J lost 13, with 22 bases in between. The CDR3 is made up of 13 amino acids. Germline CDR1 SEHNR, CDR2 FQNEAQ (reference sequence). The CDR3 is CASSPSSGAAIYF. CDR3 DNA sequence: TGTGCCAGCAGTCCCTCCTCGGGAGCCGCAATTTACTTC.

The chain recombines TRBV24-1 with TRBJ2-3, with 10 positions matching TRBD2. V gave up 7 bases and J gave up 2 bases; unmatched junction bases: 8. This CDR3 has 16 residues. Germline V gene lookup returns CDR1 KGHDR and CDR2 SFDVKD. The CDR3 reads CATSDPSGSPTDTQYF. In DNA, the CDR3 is TGTGCCACCAGCGACCCTAGCGGGAGCCCCACAGATACGCAGTATTTT.

The CDR3 sequence: CASSYAEETQYF. DNA of the CDR3: TGTGCCAGCAGCTACGCCGAAGAGACCCAGTACTTC. This chain connects TRBV2 to TRBJ2-5; D call uncertain. Germline CDR1 is SNHLY and CDR2 is FYNNEI. The ends were cut back, 6 bases at V and 3 bases at J, with 8 bases in the middle. The CDR3 length is 12 residues.

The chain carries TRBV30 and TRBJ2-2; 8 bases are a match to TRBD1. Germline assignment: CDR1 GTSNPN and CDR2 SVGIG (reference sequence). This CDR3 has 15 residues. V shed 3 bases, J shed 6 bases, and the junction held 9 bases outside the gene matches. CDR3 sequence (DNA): TGTGCCTGGAGAGGCAGGGGGCATCAAGCCGGGGAGCTGTTTTTT. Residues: CAWRGRGHQAGELFF. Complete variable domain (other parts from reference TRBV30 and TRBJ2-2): SQTIHQWPATLVQPVGSPLSLECTVEGTSNPNLYWYRQAAGRGLQLLFYSVGIGQISSEVPQNLSASRPQDRQFILSSKKLLLSDSGFYLCAWRGRGHQAGELFFGEGSRLTVL.

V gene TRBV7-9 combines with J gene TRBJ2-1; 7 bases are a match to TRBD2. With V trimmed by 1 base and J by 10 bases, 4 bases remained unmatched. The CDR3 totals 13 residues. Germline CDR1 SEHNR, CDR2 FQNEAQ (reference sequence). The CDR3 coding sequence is TGTGCCAGCAGCTTAGAAGCTAGCGGCGAGCAGTTCTTC. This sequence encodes CASSLEASGEQFF.

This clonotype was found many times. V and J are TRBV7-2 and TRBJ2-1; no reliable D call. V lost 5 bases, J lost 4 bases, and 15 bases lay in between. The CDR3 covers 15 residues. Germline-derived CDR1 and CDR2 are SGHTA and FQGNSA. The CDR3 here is CASSPGPDHYNEQFF. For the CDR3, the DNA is TGTGCCAGCAGCCCAGGACCCGACCATTACAATGAGCAGTTCTTC. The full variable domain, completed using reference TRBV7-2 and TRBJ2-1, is GAGVSQSPSNKVTEKGKDVELRCDPISGHTALYWYRQSLGQGLEFLIYFQGNSAPDKSGLPSDRFSAERTGGSVSTLTIQRTQQEDSAVYLCASSPGPDHYNEQFFGPGTRLTVL.

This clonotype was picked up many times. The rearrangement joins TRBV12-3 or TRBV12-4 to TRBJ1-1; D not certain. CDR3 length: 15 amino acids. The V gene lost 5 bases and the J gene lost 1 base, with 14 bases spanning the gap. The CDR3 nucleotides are TGTGCCAGCAGTCCGTTATTAGCGGGGAACACTGAAGCTTTCTTT. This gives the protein CASSPLLAGNTEAFF.

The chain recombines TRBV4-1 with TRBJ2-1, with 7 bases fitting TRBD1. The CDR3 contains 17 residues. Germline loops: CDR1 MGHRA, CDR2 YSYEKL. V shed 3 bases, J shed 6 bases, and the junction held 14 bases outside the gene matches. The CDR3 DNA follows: TGCGCCAGCAGCCATTCTCCGACAGGGAATTTGGGCAATGAGCAGTTCTTC. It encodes CASSHSPTGNLGNEQFF.

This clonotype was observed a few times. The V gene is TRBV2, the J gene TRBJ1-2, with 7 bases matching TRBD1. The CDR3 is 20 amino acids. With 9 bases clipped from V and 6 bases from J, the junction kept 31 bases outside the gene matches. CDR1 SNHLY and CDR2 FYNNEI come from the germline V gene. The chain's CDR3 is CASRKPPQGQPPSTFDGYTF. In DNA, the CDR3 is TGTGCCAGTCGTAAACCGCCGCAGGGACAGCCTCCTTCAACCTTTGATGGCTACACCTTC. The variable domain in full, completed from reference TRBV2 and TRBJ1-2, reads EPEVTQTPSHQVTQMGQEVILRCVPISNHLYFYWYRQILGQKVEFLVSFYNNEISEKSEIFDDQFSVERPDGSNFTLKIRSTKLEDSAMYFCASRKPPQGQPPSTFDGYTFGSGTRLTVV.

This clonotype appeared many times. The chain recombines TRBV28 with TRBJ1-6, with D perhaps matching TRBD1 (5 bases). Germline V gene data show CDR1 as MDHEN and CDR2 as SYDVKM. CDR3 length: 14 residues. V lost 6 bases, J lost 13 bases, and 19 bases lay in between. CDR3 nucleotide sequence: TGTGCCAGCAGCCCCCGGAGGGACCTCGGTCCCCTCCACTTT. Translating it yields CASSPRRDLGPLHF.

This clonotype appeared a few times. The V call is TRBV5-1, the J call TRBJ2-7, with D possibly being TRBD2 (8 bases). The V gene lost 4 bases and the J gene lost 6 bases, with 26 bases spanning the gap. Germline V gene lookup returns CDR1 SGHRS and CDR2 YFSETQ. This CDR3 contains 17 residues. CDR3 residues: CASSEGAVGTSSGEQYV. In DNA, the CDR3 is TGCGCCAGCAGCGAGGGGGCTGTCGGGACTAGTTCGGGCGAGCAGTACGTC.

CDR3 region: CASSISREQTQYF. CDR3 sequence (DNA): TGTGCCAGCAGCATATCCAGGGAACAGACCCAGTACTTC. This chain uses TRBV7-8 with TRBJ2-5, with D maybe TRBD1 (5 bases). The CDR3 contains 13 residues. Germline loops: CDR1 SGHVS, CDR2 FQNEAQ. Trimming stripped 5 bases from V and 6 bases from J, with 13 bases between.

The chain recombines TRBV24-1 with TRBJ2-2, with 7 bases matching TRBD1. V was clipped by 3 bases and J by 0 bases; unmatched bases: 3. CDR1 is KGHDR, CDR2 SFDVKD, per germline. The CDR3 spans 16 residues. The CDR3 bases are TGTGCCACCAGTGATAGACAGGGATCGAACACCGGGGAGCTGTTTTTT. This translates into CATSDRQGSNTGELFF.

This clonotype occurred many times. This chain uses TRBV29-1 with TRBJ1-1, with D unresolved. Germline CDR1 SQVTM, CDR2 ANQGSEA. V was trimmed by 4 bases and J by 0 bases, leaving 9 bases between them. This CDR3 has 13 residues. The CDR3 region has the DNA TGCAGCGTTGGGTTCGGGATGAACACTGAAGCTTTCTTT. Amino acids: CSVGFGMNTEAFF.

This CDR3 reads CASSLVLGGGGTEAFF. The DNA for the CDR3 is TGTGCCAGCAGCTTAGTTCTGGGAGGGGGAGGCACTGAAGCTTTCTTT. The genes are TRBV7-8 and TRBJ1-1; the D gene is possibly TRBD1 (6 bases). The germline gives CDR1 SGHVS, CDR2 FQNEAQ. The CDR3 runs to 16 residues. Trimming stripped 1 base from V and 4 bases from J, with 16 bases between.